Below are 17 T cell receptor beta chains sequenced from a single sample in a study of T cell repertoires in cytomegalovirus infection. TCRdb fed the reads into MiXCR, producing one record per CDR3 protein. The table shows roughly 160,000 distinct CDR3 sequences, with roughly 22% occurring only once. These receptors lack a known antigen. The material sequenced was CD8+ T cells from cultured PBMCs, taken from culture after CMV antigen stimulation. The receptors here all came from a human donor in good health (CMV status not recorded). Some clones in this sample may be carry-over from other donors' samples.

This clonotype was counted between two and nine times. This chain joins TRBV12-3 or TRBV12-4 and TRBJ1-1; D gene unclear. This CDR3 spans 11 amino acids. Deletions cut 10 bases from V and 1 base from J, with 7 bases between. CDR3 sequence: CATFQNTEAFF. The CDR3 DNA is TGTGCCACCTTTCAGAACACTGAAGCTTTCTTT.

J is TRBJ2-5 and V is TRBV7-4; perhaps TRBD1 as D (7 bases). Trimming cost V 2 bases and J 5 bases, with 15 bases left between them. The CDR3 contains 15 residues. Germline CDR1 SGHVT, CDR2 SQSDAQ. The CDR3 is CASSLRDREAETQYF. For the CDR3, the DNA is TGTGCCAGCAGCTTACGAGACAGGGAGGCGGAGACCCAGTACTTC.

This chain connects TRBV7-6 to TRBJ2-1; D unresolved. The CDR3 loop spans 12 amino acids. CDR1 SGHVS and CDR2 FNYEAQ come from the germline V gene. Trimming stripped 11 bases from V and 1 base from J, with 9 bases between. The CDR3 DNA is TGTGCCGGTCAGAGTTCCTACAATGAGCAGTTCTTC. This gives the protein CAGQSSYNEQFF.

The chain employs TRBV7-2 and TRBJ1-3; no clear D. This CDR3 region has 14 residues. With 1 base removed from V and 1 base from J, the gap between germline ends came to 5 bases. Germline CDR1 reads SGHTA; CDR2 reads FQGNSA. This CDR3 is CASSLDVSGNTIYF. CDR3 bases: TGTGCCAGCAGCTTAGATGTTTCTGGAAACACCATATATTTT. The variable domain in full, completed from reference TRBV7-2 and TRBJ1-3, reads GAGVSQSPSNKVTEKGKDVELRCDPISGHTALYWYRQSLGQGLEFLIYFQGNSAPDKSGLPSDRFSAERTGGSVSTLTIQRTQQEDSAVYLCASSLDVSGNTIYFGEGSWLTVV.

V and J are TRBV12-3 or TRBV12-4 and TRBJ2-5, with 10 bases lining up with TRBD2. V trimming: 1 base; J trimming: 1 base; junction bases outside the gene matches: 0. The CDR3 spans 15 residues. CDR3 in amino acids: CASSLGLAGQETQYF. CDR3 in DNA: TGTGCCAGCAGTTTAGGACTAGCGGGCCAAGAGACCCAGTACTTC.

As DNA, the CDR3 is TGCGCCAGCAGCCAAGGTGGGGGGGGCTCCGCGGAGACCCAGTACTTC. As protein: CASSQGGGGSAETQYF. The genes are TRBV4-1 and TRBJ2-5, with D possibly TRBD2 on 7 matching bases. The V end lost 1 base, the J end lost 5 bases, and 17 bases lay between the germline ends. This CDR3 comprises 16 residues. Germline-derived CDR1 and CDR2 are MGHRA and YSYEKL.

The rearrangement links TRBV4-1 to TRBJ1-6; the D is unclear. CDR3 length: 16 amino acids. V lost 1 base to trimming and J lost 7 bases, with 14 bases between them. Looked up from germline, CDR1 is MGHRA and CDR2 is YSYEKL. The CDR3 DNA follows: TGCGCCAGCAGCCAAGGGCTAGGGTCAGGAAATTCACCCCTCCACTTT. Its protein is CASSQGLGSGNSPLHF.

This sequence joins TRBV4-1 and TRBJ1-2; D remains unclear. The ends were cut back, 1 base at V and 2 bases at J, with 8 bases in the middle. From germline, CDR1 is MGHRA and CDR2 YSYEKL. This CDR3 is 14 amino acids long. The CDR3 reads CASSQVSGNYGYTF. The CDR3 DNA follows: TGCGCCAGCAGCCAAGTCTCCGGGAACTATGGCTACACCTTC.

The V call is TRBV7-2, the J call TRBJ1-5; 9 positions match TRBD1. Germline CDR1 reads SGHTA; CDR2 reads FQGNSA. The V gene end was trimmed by 5 bases and the J gene end by 4 bases; junction bases not matched to a gene: 9. This CDR3 has 16 residues. CDR3 loop: CASSPRGQGRNQPQHF. For the CDR3, the DNA is TGTGCCAGCAGCCCCCGGGGACAGGGAAGAAATCAGCCCCAGCATTTT.

In this sample, this clonotype turned up a few times. The CDR3 DNA follows: TGTGCCAGCAGCCGGGACAATATACTTGAAGCTTTCTTT. Translating it yields CASSRDNILEAFF. The genes are TRBV6-2 or TRBV6-3 and TRBJ1-1; D is possibly TRBD1 (6 bases). Germline CDR1 is MNHEY and CDR2 is SVGEGT. The V end was cut by 6 bases, the J end by 7 bases, with 15 bases between. The CDR3 has 13 amino acids.

V is TRBV7-2 and J is TRBJ1-1; D is ambiguous. The V and J ends lost 9 bases and 1 base respectively, with 12 bases between them. Germline loops: CDR1 SGHTA, CDR2 FQGNSA. This CDR3 is built from 13 residues. The CDR3 loop reads CASPIGGNTEAFF. DNA of the CDR3: TGTGCCAGTCCTATTGGTGGGAACACTGAAGCTTTCTTT.

The rearrangement links TRBV6-2 or TRBV6-3 to TRBJ1-6; D unresolved. The V and J ends lost 6 bases and 5 bases respectively, with 5 bases between them. Germline CDR1 and CDR2: MNHEY and SVGEGT. CDR3 length: 12 amino acids. In DNA, the CDR3 is TGTGCCAGCAGCATCCATAATTCACCCCTCCACTTT. This codes for CASSIHNSPLHF.

At least ten counts were recorded for this clonotype. The chain recombines TRBV20-1 with TRBJ2-1; D tentatively fits TRBD1 or TRBD2 (6 bases each). The V end was cut by 1 base, the J end by 7 bases, with 17 bases between. CDR1 and CDR2 from the germline V gene are DFQATT and SNEGSKA (reference sequence). This CDR3 is 15 amino acids long. CDR3 protein: CSARATGALGNEQFF. The CDR3 nucleotides are TGCAGTGCTAGAGCAACGGGGGCCCTTGGGAATGAGCAGTTCTTC.

This chain's CDR3 is CASSLGPQGSGETQYF. The CDR3 DNA is TGCGCCAGCAGCTTGGGACCACAGGGGTCGGGAGAGACCCAGTACTTC. The chain recombines TRBV5-1 with TRBJ2-5, with 7 bases lining up with TRBD1. This CDR3 has 16 residues. V was pared by 0 bases and J by 4 bases, with 9 bases of the junction left unmatched. The germline CDR1 and CDR2 sequences are SGHRS and YFSETQ.

This clonotype was observed a few times. V and J are TRBV28 and TRBJ2-7, with D perhaps matching TRBD1 (6 bases). Germline V gene sequence: CDR1 MDHEN, CDR2 SYDVKM. V was trimmed by 5 bases and J by 1 base, leaving 18 bases between them. The CDR3 loop spans 16 amino acids. CDR3 nucleotides: TGTGCCAGCAGTACCGATCGACAGGACCATTCCTACGAGCAGTACTTC. It translates to CASSTDRQDHSYEQYF.

The chain has TRBV12-3 or TRBV12-4 and TRBJ2-3, with D perhaps matching TRBD2 (7 bases). The ends were cut back, 8 bases at V and 4 bases at J, with 19 bases in the middle. This CDR3 region has 15 residues. CDR3 sequence reads: CASRDKGGLADTQYF. In DNA form, the CDR3 reads TGTGCCAGCCGCGACAAGGGGGGGTTAGCAGATACGCAGTATTTT.

This clonotype showed up just a few times. One junction end does not reproduce the germline sequence, and a read error may be involved. V is TRBV11-2 and J is TRBJ2-6; a weak D match, TRBD1 (6 bases). CDR1 is SGHAT, CDR2 FQNNGV, per germline. The length of the CDR3 is 20 residues. As DNA, the CDR3 is TGCGCCAGCAGCTTAGATCCGAGACAGGATTTGGCCTCTGGGGCCAACGTCCTGACTTTC. Amino acid sequence: CASSLDPRQDLASGANVLTF.